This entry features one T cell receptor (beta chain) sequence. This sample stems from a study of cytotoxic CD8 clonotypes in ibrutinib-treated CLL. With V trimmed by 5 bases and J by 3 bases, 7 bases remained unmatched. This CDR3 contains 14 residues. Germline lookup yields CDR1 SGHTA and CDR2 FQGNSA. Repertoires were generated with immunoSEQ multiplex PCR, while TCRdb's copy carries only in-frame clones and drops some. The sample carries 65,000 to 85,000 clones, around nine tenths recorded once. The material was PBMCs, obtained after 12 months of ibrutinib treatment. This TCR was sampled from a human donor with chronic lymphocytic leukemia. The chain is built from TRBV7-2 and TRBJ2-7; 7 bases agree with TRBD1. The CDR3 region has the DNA TGTGCCAGCAGCCAGACAGGGTCGGTCTACGAGCAGTACTTC. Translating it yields CASSQTGSVYEQYF.